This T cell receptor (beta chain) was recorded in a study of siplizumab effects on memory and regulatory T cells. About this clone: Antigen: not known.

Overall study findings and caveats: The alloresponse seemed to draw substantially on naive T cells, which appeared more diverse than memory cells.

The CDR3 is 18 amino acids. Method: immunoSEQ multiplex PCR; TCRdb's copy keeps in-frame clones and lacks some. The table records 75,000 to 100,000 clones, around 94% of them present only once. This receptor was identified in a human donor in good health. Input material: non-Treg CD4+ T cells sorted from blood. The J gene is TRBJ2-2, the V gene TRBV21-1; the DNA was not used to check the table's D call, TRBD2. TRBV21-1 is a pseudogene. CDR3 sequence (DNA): TGTGCCAGCAGCAAGGGCGGCCCCAAGCGGGCTGGCACCGGGGAGCTGTTTTTT. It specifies CASSKGGPKRAGTGELFF.